This T cell receptor beta chain derives from a study of spatial heterogeneity in lung cancer (dated by TCRdb to between 2017 and 2020). Describing the broader study: More beta-chain than alpha-chain transcripts were consistently detected, likely reflecting higher beta-chain transcript abundance. Both alpha and beta chains were TCR-sequenced in a few hundred tumor regions, under 70 matched nontumor lung samples and over 55 PBMC samples obtained at surgery. In non-small cell lung cancer, the study made a quantitative comparison of TCR alpha and beta repertoires among multiple tumor regions, matched nontumor lung and blood. A strong correlation was found between TCR transcript counts in tumor regions and a T cell transcriptional module score from matched bulk RNA-seq. Nonsynonymous mutation counts, determined by whole-exome sequencing of tumor tissue, were related to features of the TCR repertoire. In the raw uncorrected reads, each unique combination of TCR and UMI appeared more than ten times on average.

This specimen's time point label, interpreted: sample taken at primary tumor resection. Donors were 65 to 85 patients with early-stage, untreated non-small cell lung cancer from the lung TRACERx cohort. Whole RNA extracted from tumor and nontumor lung tissue, or from cryopreserved PBMC samples, was used for TCR sequencing without cell sorting. Patients were selected for TCR sequencing only if sufficient RNA was available from at least two tumor regions. A lung pathologist reviewed the tumor and adjacent nontumor lung specimens before the specimens were selected. Relative to germline, V is missing 3 bases and J is missing 3 bases, with 16 bases of the junction outside any gene match. The CDR3, cysteine through phenylalanine, is 19 amino acids long. The entry retains the CDR3 DNA only, 57 bases that are in frame from base 1. Via the germline V gene, CDR1 is LGHNA and CDR2 YNFKEQ. Receptor amplification or capture employed 5' RACE. These reads were obtained on a NextSeq 500. The TCR library protocol attached a unique molecular identifier to each TCR cDNA molecule to allow correction of PCR and sequencing errors. The authors processed their data as follows. Decombinator tools were used for TCR identification, UMI-based error correction and CDR3 extraction. TCRs above a frequency of 2 per 1,000, corresponding to the top 1% of the tumor frequency distribution, were defined as expanded. Expanded tumor TCRs statistically deemed absent (corrected P<0.05) from at least one tumor region were classed as regional, and all other expanded tumor TCRs were classed as ubiquitous. Rényi diversity was computed with the R vegan package after subsampling each repertoire 100 times to 5,000 TCRs. CDR3 similarity networks were constructed using string-kernel similarity of amino acid triplets, with links drawn between CDR3s whose pairwise similarity was above 0.82. Through fastp at Q25 and MiXCR, TCRdb rebuilt clones from the public reads, retaining in-frame beta chains. Each entry merges the rows of one CDR3 protein and shows their most common DNA and genes. The V and J calls and clone size are TCRdb's, not the authors'. The sample data list about 100,000 distinct CDR3 sequences, and under 4.5% of these were observed just once. The ten most abundant clones make up 21% of the sample.

In its sample, this clonotype was seen many times. Its antigen is unknown. The input lacks base qualities; no much larger clone sits a single base away. The research as a whole found: Counts of ubiquitous and regional expanded TCRs were found to correlate with counts of ubiquitous and regional nonsynonymous mutations, respectively. The tumor nonsynonymous mutation count correlated with the number of expanded intratumoral alpha and beta TCRs. TCR-seq coverage of tumor T cells was estimated to be only roughly 7.5% for alpha chains and 13% to 15% for beta chains. Confirming at a functional level the hypothesis that regional TCRs recognize regional mutations was considered to require additional single-cell paired TCR alpha and beta sequencing.

This material consisted of lung tumor tissue, taken at surgery. The chain is assembled from TRBV4-2 and TRBJ2-1; TRBD2 fits 8 bases in the junction. The receptor was derived from a male donor with early-stage non-small cell lung cancer. The DNA is TGTGCCAGCAGCCACCTCCATCAGCCGGGGCTAGCGGGCTACAATGAGCAGTTCTTC. This gives the protein CASSHLHQPGLAGYNEQFF.